A selection of T cell receptor beta chains follows, all from one sample in a study of CDR3 diversity in severe acne. A single record per CDR3 protein comes from TCRdb applying MiXCR to the PCR reads. This sample has more than 85,000 distinct CDR3 sequences, with 51% found just once. The sample consisted of blood. Receptors were obtained from a male donor with acne. The CDR3 runs from the conserved cysteine through the conserved F or W. A D gene is named only where the DNA matches it firmly. Size is omitted from some rows. Given values are once, few, many or a class for expanded clones.

>TRBJ1-2|13|.|TRBV10-3|.
TGTGCCAGCTCGACCCTAGAGGGCTATGGCTACACCTTC
CASSTLEGYGYTF
>TRBJ2-2|15|few|TRBV11-2|.
TGTGCCAGCACCCTGGAGGGTCGGAACACCGGGGAGCTGTTTTTT
CASTLEGRNTGELFF
>TRBJ2-6|17|.|TRBV4-2|.
TGTGCCAGCAGACCTACGTCCACAGGGTCTGGGGCCAACGTCCTGACTTTC
CASRPTSTGSGANVLTF
>TRBJ2-2|18|.|TRBV11-2|.
TGTGCCAGCCGTCTCCCCCGGGGAGGGACAAAGAACACCGGGGAGCTGTTTTTT
CASRLPRGGTKNTGELFF
>TRBJ1-1|15|.|TRBV2|.
TGTGCCAGCAGTGAGATGGGACGGATGAACACTGAAGCTTTCTTT
CASSEMGRMNTEAFF
>TRBJ2-7|12|medium-sized|TRBV12-3/TRBV12-4|.
TGTGCCAGCAGTCTTGCGGGCTACGAGCAGTACTTC
CASSLAGYEQYF
>TRBJ1-3|13|many|TRBV7-2|.
TGTGCCAGCAGCTTAGATCCGGGAAACACCATATATTTT
CASSLDPGNTIYF
>TRBJ1-5|16|once|TRBV19|TRBD1
TGTGCCTGTAGTACAGGCTTGACAGGGTTTCGTCAGCCCCAGCATTTT
CACSTGLTGFRQPQHF
>TRBJ2-7|14|once|TRBV5-7|.
TGTGCCAGCATTTTAGGACAGACAACCTACGAGCAGTACTTC
CASILGQTTYEQYF
>TRBJ1-1|13|many|TRBV12-3/TRBV12-4|.
TGTGCCAGCAGTTTTGAGGTATCATGGGAAGCTTTCTTT
CASSFEVSWEAFF
>TRBJ1-6|12|many|TRBV12-3/TRBV12-4|.
TGTGCCAGCAGTTTTCAGGGCACACCCCTCCACTTT
CASSFQGTPLHF
>TRBJ2-7|15|medium-sized|TRBV7-2|.
TGTGCCAGCACCCCGACGTCGGGATTTCACTACGAGCAGTACTTC
CASTPTSGFHYEQYF
>TRBJ2-7|13|medium-sized|TRBV7-2|.
TGTGCCAGCAGCGAAACCGAACTCTACGAGCAGTACTTC
CASSETELYEQYF
>TRBJ2-2|16|.|TRBV20-1|TRBD2
TGCAGTGCTCAGGGGTCGGCAGGGACTAGTGGCGGGGAGCTGTTTTTT
CSAQGSAGTSGGELFF
>TRBJ2-7|15|.|TRBV12-3/TRBV12-4|TRBD1
TGTGCCAGCAGCCCTCACGGACAGGGACTCTACGAGCAGTACTTC
CASSPHGQGLYEQYF
>TRBJ2-2|14|.|TRBV24-1|.
TGTGCCACCAGTGCCCAACGAGGCACCGGGGAGCTGTTTTTT
CATSAQRGTGELFF
>TRBJ1-1|13|medium-sized|TRBV20-1|TRBD1
TGCAGTGCGTGGGACAGGATGAACACTGAAGCTTTCTTT
CSAWDRMNTEAFF
>TRBJ2-5|17|.|TRBV11-1|TRBD2
TGTGCCAGCAGCTTACCGCTAGCGGGAAAAATGCAAGAGACCCAGTACTTC
CASSLPLAGKMQETQYF
>TRBJ2-5|18|once|TRBV4-3|TRBD2
TGCGCCAGCAGCCAGACCTCGGGACTAGCGGGAGGAGGAGAGACCCAGTACTTC
CASSQTSGLAGGGETQYF
>TRBJ1-3|14|few|TRBV12-3/TRBV12-4|.
TGTGCCAGCAGCGAAGGTTACTCTGGAAACACCATATATTTT
CASSEGYSGNTIYF
>TRBJ2-3|15|.|TRBV10-3|TRBD1
TGTGCCATCAGTTTCGGACAGGGAGGCGCAGATACACAGTATTTT
CAISFGQGGADTQYF
>TRBJ2-3|13|many|TRBV7-3|.
TGTGCCAGCAGCTTAACGAGTAGGGATACGCAGTATTTT
CASSLTSRDTQYF
>TRBJ2-5|13|.|TRBV10-3|.
TGTGCCATCAGTGATGGTGTCGAAGAGACCCAGTACTTC
CAISDGVEETQYF
>TRBJ2-6|17|.|TRBV7-9|.
TGTGCCAGCAGCGCCCCAGCCGACCGATCTGGGGCCAACGTCCTGACTTTC
CASSAPADRSGANVLTF
>TRBJ2-5|16|.|TRBV25-1|.
TGTGCCAGCAACACCTTCATGGAGCTAGAACAAGAGACCCAGTACTTC
CASNTFMELEQETQYF
>TRBJ2-3|14|.|TRBV7-9|.
TGTGCCAGCAGCCCGTGGGCAGGGTATGATACGCAGTATTTT
CASSPWAGYDTQYF
>TRBJ1-3|17|.|TRBV11-1|.
TGTGCCAGCAGCCCAAAAGGACCGTCGAGCTCTGGAAACACCATATATTTT
CASSPKGPSSSGNTIYF
>TRBJ2-5|15|many|TRBV7-6|.
TGTGCCAGCAGCCCTTACGCCTCTAGGAGGGAGACCCAGTACTTC
CASSPYASRRETQYF
>TRBJ1-1|14|few|TRBV7-3|TRBD1
TGTGCCAGCAGCGTTACCGGGACAGACACTGAAGCTTTCTTT
CASSVTGTDTEAFF
>TRBJ2-7|15|.|TRBV7-9|.
TGTGCCAGCAGTTTACCGGACACACGCTCCTACGAGCAGTACTTC
CASSLPDTRSYEQYF
>TRBJ2-3|10|.|TRBV2|.
TGTGCCAGCACGGCGAATACGCAGTATTTT
CASTANTQYF
>TRBJ2-5|13|.|TRBV24-1|TRBD2
TGTGCCACCGGACTAGCGGAACAAGAGACCCAGTACTTC
CATGLAEQETQYF
>TRBJ2-5|13|.|TRBV2|.
TGTGCCAGCACTCCACCCAGGCCGGCGGGGCAGTACTTC
CASTPPRPAGQYF
>TRBJ1-1|11|.|TRBV2|.
TGTGCCAGCAGTGATGATGACAGAGCTTTCTTT
CASSDDDRAFF
>TRBJ2-5|13|.|TRBV29-1|TRBD1
TGCAGCGCTCGAAGGACAGGCCAAGAGACCCAGTACTTC
CSARRTGQETQYF
>TRBJ2-1|15|.|TRBV9|.
TGTGCTAGAGATCAGGGGAAAAGCTCCTACAATGAGCAGTTCTTC
CARDQGKSSYNEQFF
>TRBJ2-3|12|.|TRBV7-6|.
TGTGCCAGCAGCGGGGGGACAGATACGCAGTATTTT
CASSGGTDTQYF
>TRBJ2-5|14|.|TRBV7-8|TRBD1
TGTGCCAGCGGCATTTACAGGGGCCAAGAGACCCAGTACTTC
CASGIYRGQETQYF
>TRBJ2-3|17|.|TRBV20-1|TRBD2
TGCAGTGCTGCCGGGACTAGCGGCCCCACTAGCACAGATACGCAGTATTTT
CSAAGTSGPTSTDTQYF
>TRBJ1-3|12|few|TRBV9|.
TGTGCCAGCAGCGATGGCGGCAACACCATATATTTT
CASSDGGNTIYF
>TRBJ2-5|14|once|TRBV24-1|.
TGTGCCACCAGTGGGGGGCAGGACCTGGGGACCCAGTACTTC
CATSGGQDLGTQYF
>TRBJ2-7|11|.|TRBV2|.
TGTGCCGGGGGGACGGACTACGAGCAGTACTTC
CAGGTDYEQYF
>TRBJ2-7|13|once|TRBV7-9|.
TGTGCCAGCAGCTCCGGCGGGAACTACGAGCAGTACTTC
CASSSGGNYEQYF
>TRBJ2-2|14|few|TRBV20-1|TRBD2
TGCAGTGCTAGAGGGCGGACTAGCGGCGGGGAGCTGTTTTTT
CSARGRTSGGELFF
>TRBJ2-1|16|few|TRBV6-5|.
TGTGCCAGCAGGCTTAGCGGAACCAACTCCTACAATGAGCAGTTCTTC
CASRLSGTNSYNEQFF
>TRBJ2-1|15|.|TRBV10-1|TRBD2
TGCGCCAGCAGCAGTAGTGGCGGGAGGTACAATGAGCAGTTCTTC
CASSSSGGRYNEQFF
>TRBJ2-7|14|.|TRBV5-8|TRBD1
TGTGCCAGCAGCAAAGGGACAGGGACCTACGAGCAGTACTTC
CASSKGTGTYEQYF
>TRBJ1-5|15|.|TRBV4-3|TRBD1
TGCGCCAGCAGCCAAGACAGGGGGCAAAATCAGCCCCAGCATTTT
CASSQDRGQNQPQHF
>TRBJ2-2|15|.|TRBV12-3/TRBV12-4|TRBD2
TGTGCCAGCAGCCATTCCTGGGAGGGCACCGGGGAGCTGTTTTTT
CASSHSWEGTGELFF
>TRBJ2-1|14|.|TRBV20-1|.
TGCAGTGCTAACAGGATGGTCTATGGCAGTGAGCAGTTCTTC
CSANRMVYGSEQFF
>TRBJ1-1|13|many|TRBV7-9|.
TGTGCCAGCAGCTCACAGGGTGGCACTGAAGCTTTCTTT
CASSSQGGTEAFF
>TRBJ2-3|18|.|TRBV19|TRBD2
TGTGCCAGCAATGGGGATTCGTTGAGCGGGATAACCACAGATACGCAGTATTTT
CASNGDSLSGITTDTQYF
>TRBJ1-3|14|few|TRBV6-1|.
TGTGCCAGCAGTGAGGGATTTTCACGGAACACCATATATTTT
CASSEGFSRNTIYF
>TRBJ2-4|13|.|TRBV28|TRBD1
TGTGCATTGGGACAGGGGGCGCGGGACATTCAGTACTTC
CALGQGARDIQYF
>TRBJ2-1|14|.|TRBV20-1|TRBD2
TGCAGTGCAAGACTAGCGGGAGGGTCGTGGGAGCAGTTCTTC
CSARLAGGSWEQFF
>TRBJ2-2|15|.|TRBV9|TRBD2
TGTGCCAGCAGCGTAGGCGGGAGAAGTACCGGGGAGCTGTTTTTT
CASSVGGRSTGELFF
>TRBJ1-6|16|few|TRBV11-2|.
TGTGCCAGCAGCGGTTTTGGGCAGGGGAATAATTCACCCCTCCACTTT
CASSGFGQGNNSPLHF